These 32 T cell receptor beta chains originate from one sample sequenced in a study of shared clonotypes between healthy human individuals (dated by TCRdb to 2019 to 2021). CD8 naive samples consisted of CD45RO-negative cells that were positively selected for CCR7, yielding a CD45RA+CCR7+ population without TemRA cells. Library prep was done by the immunoSEQ multiplex PCR assay. As stored in TCRdb, this immuneACCESS dataset retains in-frame rearrangements with V and J assigned. A fraction of the clones does not appear; measured against another copy, unresolved V genes explain less than half of the discrepancy, and the remainder lacks a known reason. In this sample the table shows roughly 850,000 clones, about 97% of which occur a single time. The top ten constitute less than 0.25% of the sample. Sequencing used naive CD8+ T cells sorted from blood. The sample's cell subset or site label is to be understood as: CD45RA+CCR7+. The receptors originated from a man aged 25 to 40 in good health.

The chain couples TRBV19 to TRBJ1-5, with D uncertain. The CDR3 is 13 amino acids. CDR1 and CDR2 (germline): LNHDA, SQIVND (reference sequence). The germline V and J ends were trimmed by 5 bases and 8 bases, with 13 bases remaining between them. The CDR3 DNA sequence: TGTGCCAGTAGTTGGTCGCCGGGTGAGCCCCAGCATTTT. This encodes CASSWSPGEPQHF. The full variable domain, rest sourced from reference TRBV19 and TRBJ1-5, is DGGITQSPKYLFRKEGQNVTLSCEQNLNHDAMYWYRQDPGQGLRLIYYSQIVNDFQKGDIAEGYSVSREKKESFPLTVTSAQKNPTAFYLCASSWSPGEPQHFGDGTRLSIL.

The sample holds one count of this clone. The CDR3 nucleotides read TGTGCCAGCAGTGTTCAGTCCTCCTACAATGAGCAGTTCTTC. It specifies CASSVQSSYNEQFF. The gene calls are TRBV6-1 and TRBJ2-1; D unresolved. Trimming pared 4 bases from V and 0 bases from J, leaving 7 bases between. Germline V gene lookup returns CDR1 MNHNS and CDR2 SASEGT. CDR3 length equals 14 residues.

Note on this clone: Additional DNA sequences in this sample encode the identical CDR3. The gene calls are TRBV2 and TRBJ1-5; D is uncertain. V was clipped by 1 base and J by 7 bases, with 5 bases between them. This CDR3 is 12 amino acids long. Germline V gene lookup returns CDR1 SNHLY and CDR2 FYNNEI. CDR3 in DNA: TGTGCCAGCAGTGAAGTTGGACAGCCCCAGCATTTT. This translates into CASSEVGQPQHF.

This sequence joins TRBV6-4 and TRBJ2-1; D call uncertain. Trimming took 5 bases from V and 4 from J, leaving 9 bases between them. CDR3 size: 13 residues. Germline values: CDR1 MRHNA, CDR2 SNTAGT. DNA of the CDR3: TGTGCCAGCAGTCTGACTGGATACAATGAGCAGTTCTTC. This gives the protein CASSLTGYNEQFF.

The count of this clone is one. CDR3 region: CASTGQEKFEQYF. The CDR3, as DNA: TGTGCCAGCACAGGACAGGAGAAATTCGAGCAGTACTTC. The rearrangement uses TRBV7-9 and TRBJ2-7; 7 bases match TRBD1. Unmatched junction bases numbered 9, after V lost 7 bases and J lost 6 bases. Germline V gene sequence: CDR1 SEHNR, CDR2 FQNEAQ (reference sequence). The CDR3 runs 13 residues.

Only one count was recorded for this clone. V gene TRBV9 combines with J gene TRBJ2-5; maybe TRBD1 (6 bases). From germline, CDR1 is SGDLS and CDR2 YYNGEE. The CDR3 extends over 15 amino acids. V lost 4 bases and J 4 bases, leaving 17 bases between the germline ends. The CDR3 protein is CASSPGQLSGETQYF. The CDR3 DNA sequence: TGTGCCAGCAGCCCCGGACAGCTCTCGGGAGAGACCCAGTACTTC.

The chain is built from TRBV6-5 and TRBJ2-7; no reliable D call. Per germline, CDR1 MNHEY and CDR2 SVGAGI. The CDR3 is 13 residues long. Trimming removed 0 bases at V and 7 bases at J, with 10 bases between. The CDR3 bases are TGTGCCAGCAGTTACTCTAGGGTGGGGGAGCAGTACTTC. Its translation: CASSYSRVGEQYF.

A single count supports this clone. The CDR3 DNA sequence: TGTGCCAGCAGGACGTCTGGACAGGGGTTAAGTCAGCCCCAGCATTTT. Translating gives CASRTSGQGLSQPQHF. V gene TRBV28 combines with J gene TRBJ1-5; 9 nucleotides align to TRBD1. Germline V CDR1 and CDR2: MDHEN, SYDVKM. Trimming cost V 6 bases and J 6 bases; bases outside gene matches: 12. The CDR3 has 16 residues.

The V call is TRBV29-1, the J call TRBJ2-1, with 9 bases aligning to TRBD2. The CDR3 is 15 residues long. The germline gives CDR1 SQVTM, CDR2 ANQGSEA. The trim removed 7 bases at V and 7 bases at J, leaving 14 bases unmatched. As DNA, the CDR3 is TGCAGCGCCCTTGGAGTAGCGGGAGAATTAAATGAGCAGTTCTTC. This gives the protein CSALGVAGELNEQFF.

The CDR3, as DNA: TGTGCCAGCAGACACTCTAGCGGGAGATACTACGAGCAGTACTTC. This codes for CASRHSSGRYYEQYF. This chain uses TRBV28 with TRBJ2-7, with 10 nucleotides matching TRBD2. CDR3 length equals 15 residues. Germline CDR1 reads MDHEN; CDR2 reads SYDVKM. Trimming removed 6 bases from V and 3 bases from J; junction bases left unmatched: 8.

The chain links TRBV5-5 to TRBJ2-7; 10 positions match TRBD2. The CDR3 covers 17 residues. V lost 5 bases and J lost 0; bases outside the gene matches: 11. Germline CDR1 and CDR2: SGHKS and YYEKEE (reference sequence). Written as DNA, the CDR3 is TGTGCCAGCAGATCCCCGGCAGGACTAGCGGACTCCTACGAGCAGTACTTC. Amino acids: CASRSPAGLADSYEQYF.

The V and J genes are TRBV7-6 and TRBJ2-7; 11 positions match TRBD1. The germline gives CDR1 SGHVS, CDR2 FNYEAQ. This CDR3 contains 15 residues. Trimming took 7 bases from V and 4 from J; bases not matched to a gene: 9. This CDR3 is CASIDSGTGGYEQYF. The CDR3 DNA reads TGTGCCAGCATCGACTCCGGGACAGGGGGTTACGAGCAGTACTTC.

This clone came up a few times. The rearrangement joins TRBV18 to TRBJ1-5, with D uncertain. CDR1 and CDR2 from the germline V gene are KGHSH and LQKENI. This CDR3 contains 14 residues. The V end was cut by 2 bases, the J end by 3 bases, with 8 bases between. The CDR3 reads CASSPEQYNQPQHF. The CDR3 region has the DNA TGTGCCAGCTCACCAGAACAGTACAATCAGCCCCAGCATTTT. Based on the CDR3 plus reference TRBV18 and TRBJ1-5, the full variable domain is NAGVMQNPRHLVRRRGQEARLRCSPMKGHSHVYWYRQLPEEGLKFMVYLQKENIIDESGMPKERFSAEFPKEGPSILRIQQVVRGDSAAYFCASSPEQYNQPQHFGDGTRLSIL.

V usage is TRBV7-9 and J usage is TRBJ2-7; TRBD1 is a possible D gene (6 bases). The CDR3 totals 13 residues. Trimming took off 5 bases at V and 5 bases at J, with 13 bases between the two ends. The germline CDR1 and CDR2 sequences are SEHNR and FQNEAQ (reference sequence). The CDR3 sequence: CASSPGVLDEQYF. CDR3 DNA sequence: TGTGCCAGCAGCCCAGGGGTGTTGGACGAGCAGTACTTC. The variable domain in full, completed from reference TRBV7-9 and TRBJ2-7, reads DTGVSQNPRHKITKRGQNVTFRCDPISEHNRLYWYRQTLGQGPEFLTYFQNEAQLEKSRLLSDRFSAERPKGSFSTLEIQRTEQGDSAMYLCASSPGVLDEQYFGPGTRLTVT.

The chain joins TRBV13 to TRBJ2-1; 10 bases are a match to TRBD2. This CDR3 is built from 15 residues. Germline CDR1 reads PRHDT; CDR2 reads FYEKMQ (reference sequence). The V gene end was trimmed by 2 bases and the J gene end by 8 bases; junction bases not matched to a gene: 6. In DNA, the CDR3 is TGTGCCAGCAGCTTATGGTCTAGCGGGAGCTATGAGCAGTTCTTC. Protein sequence: CASSLWSSGSYEQFF.

The CDR3 is CASSIAQGYEQYF. The CDR3 DNA is TGTGCCAGTAGTATAGCCCAGGGCTACGAGCAGTACTTC. This sequence joins TRBV19 and TRBJ2-7, with TRBD1 as a possible D gene (5 bases). This CDR3 spans 13 amino acids. The V end lost 1 base, the J end lost 3 bases, and 7 bases lay between the germline ends. The germline gives CDR1 LNHDA, CDR2 SQIVND (reference sequence).

This clone was detected only once. The chain uses TRBV15 and TRBJ2-1; weak D call: TRBD1 (6 bases). The CDR3 runs 17 residues. The germline CDR1 and CDR2 sequences are LNHNV and YYDKDF (reference sequence). Trimming pared 2 bases from V and 0 bases from J, leaving 14 bases between. CDR3 DNA sequence: TGTGCCACCAGCAGACCTACAGGGAAGCGCTCCTACAATGAGCAGTTCTTC. Amino acids: CATSRPTGKRSYNEQFF.

The chain uses TRBV19 and TRBJ2-1; D is unresolved. Per germline, CDR1 LNHDA and CDR2 SQIVND (reference sequence). The V end was cut by 3 bases, the J end by 8 bases, with 17 bases between. This CDR3 is built from 15 residues. The DNA of the CDR3 is TGTGCCAGTAGTATGCTCCCGGCTGCCTCACATGAGCAGTTCTTC. Its protein is CASSMLPAASHEQFF.

The chain couples TRBV27 to TRBJ2-1; 14 nucleotides align to TRBD2. CDR3 length: 15 amino acids. V lost 5 bases and J lost 6; bases outside the gene matches: 3. Looked up from germline, CDR1 is MNHEY and CDR2 is SMNVEV (reference sequence). The CDR3 here is CASSPGLAGANEQFF. The CDR3, as DNA: TGTGCCAGCAGTCCGGGACTAGCGGGAGCCAATGAGCAGTTCTTC.

This clone showed up just once. The chain has TRBV7-6 and TRBJ2-7; 8 bases map to TRBD1. CDR3 length: 17 amino acids. CDR1 and CDR2 (germline): SGHVS, FNYEAQ. J lost 0 bases, V lost 5 bases, and 12 bases had no gene match. CDR3 amino acids: CASSPGTGGPPSYEQYF. In nucleotides, the CDR3 is TGTGCCAGCAGCCCCGGGACAGGAGGCCCCCCCTCCTACGAGCAGTACTTC. The complete variable domain, with remaining parts taken from reference TRBV7-6 and TRBJ2-7, reads GAGVSQSPRYKVTKRGQDVALRCDPISGHVSLYWYRQALGQGPEFLTYFNYEAQQDKSGLPNDRFSAERPEGSISTLTIQRTEQRDSAMYRCASSPGTGGPPSYEQYFGPGTRLTVT.

The chain couples TRBV10-3 to TRBJ2-3; D call uncertain. The germline V gene encodes CDR1 ENHRY and CDR2 SYGVKD. This CDR3 is 12 amino acids long. V was shortened by 4 bases and J by 4 bases, with 6 bases between the two germline ends. CDR3 sequence (DNA): TGTGCCATCAGTGCAGATTCAGATACGCAGTATTTT. It encodes CAISADSDTQYF.

This chain uses TRBV5-1 with TRBJ2-7; the match to TRBD2 covers 7 bases. Germline V gene data show CDR1 as SGHRS and CDR2 as YFSETQ. The CDR3 is 15 amino acids. V shed 2 bases and J 2 bases; nucleotides not matched to a gene: 7. The CDR3 region has the DNA TGCGCCAGCAGCTTATCCCGGGACTATACCTACGAGCAGTACTTC. Its translation is CASSLSRDYTYEQYF.

The chain carries TRBV19 and TRBJ1-2; the D is unclear. The V end lost 9 bases, the J end lost 4 bases, and 15 bases lay between the germline ends. This CDR3 spans 13 amino acids. Germline lookup yields CDR1 LNHDA and CDR2 SQIVND (reference sequence). The CDR3 here is CASRPLTVYGYTF. The CDR3 bases are TGTGCCAGCAGGCCACTTACGGTCTATGGCTACACCTTC.

Concerning this clone: This may be a read error: a much more frequent sequence differs by one nucleotide. The same CDR3 is also encoded by other DNA sequences in this sample. V is TRBV27 and J is TRBJ2-7; 7 bases align to TRBD2. The CDR3 sequence is 12 residues long. CDR1 is MNHEY, CDR2 SMNVEV, per germline (reference sequence). With 6 bases clipped from V and 1 base from J, the junction kept 0 bases outside the gene matches. This CDR3 reads CASRGGSYEQYF. CDR3 nucleotide sequence: TGTGCCAGCAGGGGGGGGTCCTACGAGCAGTACTTC.

The chain employs TRBV7-9 and TRBJ2-7, with 7 bases matching TRBD1. Germline V gene lookup returns CDR1 SEHNR and CDR2 FQNEAQ (reference sequence). There are 14 residues in the CDR3. V shed 5 bases, J shed 2 bases, and the junction held 6 bases outside the gene matches. The CDR3 here is CASSDTGQAYEQYF. The CDR3 nucleotides read TGTGCCAGCAGCGACACCGGACAGGCCTACGAGCAGTACTTC. Full variable domain (remainder filled in from reference TRBV7-9 and TRBJ2-7): DTGVSQNPRHKITKRGQNVTFRCDPISEHNRLYWYRQTLGQGPEFLTYFQNEAQLEKSRLLSDRFSAERPKGSFSTLEIQRTEQGDSAMYLCASSDTGQAYEQYFGPGTRLTVT.

The genes are TRBV5-5 and TRBJ2-7, with D possibly being TRBD2 (5 bases). CDR1 and CDR2 (germline): SGHKS, YYEKEE (reference sequence). There are 15 residues in the CDR3. V lost 2 bases and J 4 bases, leaving 16 bases between the germline ends. CDR3 protein: CASSLGYRAGYEQYF. CDR3 DNA sequence: TGTGCCAGCAGCTTAGGATACCGTGCGGGTTACGAGCAGTACTTC.

The genes are TRBV12-5 and TRBJ2-1, with D unresolved. CDR3 size: 15 residues. V lost 1 base and J lost 6, with 13 bases in between. Germline V gene sequence: CDR1 LGHNT, CDR2 FRNRAP. CDR3 DNA: TGTGCTAGTGGTTTGGGATCCGGATCTCGCAATGAGCAGTTCTTC. Translation: CASGLGSGSRNEQFF.

The V call is TRBV5-1, the J call TRBJ2-7, with TRBD1 matching over 10 bases. The CDR3 loop spans 17 amino acids. The J segment lost 3 bases and the V segment lost 2 bases, leaving 11 bases of the junction unmatched. Germline-derived CDR1 and CDR2 are SGHRS and YFSETQ. CDR3: CASSLFWGDRGIYEQYF. The CDR3 nucleotides read TGCGCCAGCAGCTTATTCTGGGGGGACAGGGGCATCTACGAGCAGTACTTC.

This chain joins TRBV9 and TRBJ2-2; 8 bases match TRBD2. Germline CDR1 and CDR2: SGDLS and YYNGEE. This CDR3 comprises 16 residues. V lost 0 bases to trimming and J lost 2 bases; unmatched junction nucleotides: 3. The CDR3 protein is CASSVVSGVNTGELFF. The CDR3 DNA reads TGTGCCAGCAGCGTAGTTAGCGGGGTCAACACCGGGGAGCTGTTTTTT.

In this sample, this clone turned up once. Other DNA sequences in the same sample also yield this CDR3. This rearrangement joins TRBV7-9 to TRBJ2-1; no firm D call. V was pared by 1 base and J by 7 bases, with 5 bases between. The CDR3 length is 12 residues. Germline CDR1 and CDR2: SEHNR and FQNEAQ (reference sequence). The CDR3 DNA sequence: TGTGCCAGCAGCTTAGGTACGAATGAGCAGTTCTTC. It translates to CASSLGTNEQFF.

The rearrangement joins TRBV2 to TRBJ1-5, with 8 bases aligning to TRBD1. V trimming: 8 bases; J trimming: 4 bases; junction bases outside the gene matches: 4. The germline gives CDR1 SNHLY, CDR2 FYNNEI. This CDR3 region has 13 residues. The CDR3 DNA is TGTGCCAGCCAAGACAGGGGAAATCAGCCCCAGCATTTT. Amino acids: CASQDRGNQPQHF.

Concerning this clone: Other DNA sequences within the sample encode an identical CDR3. The chain has TRBV11-2 and TRBJ1-2; no reliable D call. The CDR3 length is 13 residues. Germline V gene data show CDR1 as SGHAT and CDR2 as FQNNGV. V gave up 1 base and J gave up 2 bases, with 5 bases separating them. CDR3 nucleotides: TGTGCCAGCAGCTTAGTCACAAACTATGGCTACACCTTC. It specifies CASSLVTNYGYTF.